This TCR beta chain emerged from a study of cytomegalovirus exposure and HLA in healthy donors. This clone was seen a handful of times. PCR was performed using 60 Vbeta and 13 Jbeta primers. Repertoires were generated with immunoSEQ multiplex PCR, while TCRdb's copy carries only in-frame clones and drops some. The table includes a few hundred thousand clones, 60% to 80% detected once. V gave up 1 base and J gave up 5 bases; unmatched junction bases: 4. CDR1 WNHNN and CDR2 SYGVQD come from the germline V gene (reference sequence). This CDR3 spans 15 amino acids. This receptor was identified in a man younger than 35 in good health and CMV-seronegative. The sequenced material came from PBMCs. The rearrangement links TRBV10-1 to TRBJ2-5, with 10 bases matching TRBD1. The CDR3 DNA reads TGCGCCAGCAGTGAGTTGGGACAGGGGAGGGAGACCCAGTACTTC. Residues: CASSELGQGRETQYF.